The next 19 T cell receptor beta chains were all read from a single sample in a study of siplizumab effects on memory and regulatory T cells. Method: immunoSEQ multiplex PCR; TCRdb's copy keeps in-frame clones and lacks some. The sample contains around 78,000 clones, roughly nine tenths of which appear only once. Sequenced material: CD8+ T cells sorted from blood. The receptors stem from a human donor in good health.

The chain couples TRBV19 to TRBJ1-2; D remains unclear. This CDR3 has 12 residues. Germline V gene data show CDR1 as LNHDA and CDR2 as SQIVND (reference sequence). V was trimmed by 3 bases and J by 6 bases, leaving 8 bases between them. CDR3 sequence: CASSIGGHGYTF. The CDR3 DNA reads as TGTGCCAGTAGTATTGGTGGGCATGGCTACACCTTC.

The chain is built from TRBV27 and TRBJ2-3; the D is unclear. This CDR3 region has 13 residues. Germline values: CDR1 MNHEY, CDR2 SMNVEV (reference sequence). Trimming removed 0 bases from V and 0 bases from J, with 1 base in between. The CDR3, as DNA: TGTGCCAGCAGTTTATCAAGCACAGATACGCAGTATTTT. This translates into CASSLSSTDTQYF.

The chain has TRBV9 and TRBJ2-6; 11 bases line up with TRBD1. In germline, CDR1 is SGDLS, CDR2 YYNGEE. The CDR3 has 20 residues. V lost 0 bases and J lost 1; bases outside the gene matches: 9. CDR3 protein: CASSVEGPGQGASGANVLTF. CDR3 DNA sequence: TGTGCCAGCAGCGTAGAGGGTCCAGGACAGGGGGCGTCTGGGGCCAACGTCCTGACTTTC.

V is TRBV6-1 and J is TRBJ1-1; maybe TRBD1 (5 bases). The CDR3 length is 14 residues. Trimming took 4 bases from V and 1 from J, leaving 10 bases between them. CDR1 and CDR2 (germline): MNHNS, SASEGT. The CDR3 reads CASSARQQNTEAFF. Here the CDR3 DNA reads TGTGCCAGCAGTGCCCGACAGCAGAACACTGAAGCTTTCTTT.

The J gene is TRBJ2-2, the V gene TRBV15; tentatively, D is TRBD2 (6 bases). The CDR3 runs 16 residues. CDR1 LNHNV and CDR2 YYDKDF come from the germline V gene (reference sequence). Trimming pared 8 bases from V and 0 bases from J, leaving 16 bases between. This CDR3 is CATVGGEVANTGELFF. The CDR3 bases are TGTGCCACCGTGGGCGGGGAAGTGGCGAACACCGGGGAGCTGTTTTTT.

The V and J genes are TRBV19 and TRBJ2-7; the D gene could be TRBD1 or TRBD2 (6 bases each). This CDR3 has 15 residues. Trimming pared 6 bases from V and 4 bases from J, leaving 19 bases between. Germline CDR1 reads LNHDA; CDR2 reads SQIVND (reference sequence). The CDR3 coding sequence is TGTGCCAGTAGAGGGGGACTCAGCAAACTGTACGAGCAGTACTTC. It encodes CASRGGLSKLYEQYF.

A remark on this clone: One end of the junction does not line up with germline, which may come from a read error. J is TRBJ2-5 and V is TRBV7-7; TRBD2 matches 8 bases. From germline, CDR1 is SSHAT and CDR2 FNYEAQ (reference sequence). The CDR3 consists of 14 residues. CDR3 amino acids: CASSVGSGTETQYF. As DNA, the CDR3 is TGTGCTAGCAGCGTAGGTAGCGGGACTGAGACCCAGTACTTC.

The table lists this clone with many counts. The gene calls are TRBV7-2 and TRBJ2-2; D might be TRBD2 (6 bases). The CDR3 consists of 14 residues. V was trimmed by 5 bases and J by 2 bases, leaving 9 bases between them. In germline, CDR1 is SGHTA, CDR2 FQGNSA. The CDR3 nucleotides read TGTGCCAGCAGCCTTAGCGGTAACACCGGGGAGCTGTTTTTT. Translating it yields CASSLSGNTGELFF.

V and J are TRBV27 and TRBJ2-1, with D possibly being TRBD2 (6 bases). V gave up 5 bases and J gave up 2 bases, with 16 bases separating them. The CDR3 extends over 16 amino acids. Germline values: CDR1 MNHEY, CDR2 SMNVEV (reference sequence). CDR3 nucleotide sequence: TGTGCCAGCAGTCCCTCGGGGGAGTTTCCCTACAATGAGCAGTTCTTC. It translates to CASSPSGEFPYNEQFF.

The genes are TRBV5-6 and TRBJ2-1, with D perhaps TRBD1 (5 bases). CDR3 length: 15 residues. Between the trimmed V and J ends, which lost 0 bases and 7 bases, there was a span of 14 bases. Per the germline V gene, CDR1 is SGHDT and CDR2 is YYEEEE. DNA for the CDR3: TGTGCCAGCAGCTTGGCCCGCCAGGGCCATAATGAGCAGTTCTTC. Amino acid sequence: CASSLARQGHNEQFF.

J is TRBJ2-7 and V is TRBV7-9; 12 nucleotides align to TRBD2. CDR1 and CDR2 from the germline V gene are SEHNR and FQNEAQ (reference sequence). The CDR3 contains 17 residues. The ends lost 2 bases at V and 3 bases at J; junction bases unmatched: 8. The CDR3 DNA follows: TGTGCCAGCAGCTTACCGCCGGGACTAGCGGGTTTCTACGAGCAGTACTTC. Translation: CASSLPPGLAGFYEQYF.

The chain combines TRBV7-9 with TRBJ2-2; D ambiguous. The V gene's germline CDR1 is SEHNR and CDR2 FQNEAQ (reference sequence). The CDR3 is 15 residues long. The V end was cut by 1 base, the J end by 3 bases, with 9 bases between. The CDR3, as DNA: TGTGCCAGCAGCTTAGGGACCTCTTACACCGGGGAGCTGTTTTTT. The encoded protein is CASSLGTSYTGELFF.

This chain links TRBV6-6 with TRBJ2-5; D gene unclear. The length of the CDR3 is 14 residues. V gave up 0 bases and J gave up 2 bases, with 7 bases separating them. The germline gives CDR1 MNHNY, CDR2 SVGAGI (reference sequence). CDR3 sequence reads: CASSYSPRQETQYF. In nucleotides, the CDR3 is TGTGCCAGCAGTTACTCCCCTAGACAAGAGACCCAGTACTTC.

The chain links TRBV19 to TRBJ2-1, with D tentatively TRBD2 (6 bases). The V and J ends lost 2 bases and 8 bases respectively, with 10 bases between them. Germline V gives CDR1 LNHDA, CDR2 SQIVND (reference sequence). This CDR3 contains 13 residues. For the CDR3, the DNA is TGTGCCAGTAGTATAAGTTCGGGGGATGAGCAGTTCTTC. As protein: CASSISSGDEQFF.

V is TRBV7-9 and J is TRBJ2-7; unclear D gene. Trimming shortened V by 3 bases and J by 7 bases, and 13 bases separated the two germline ends. This CDR3 has 13 residues. Germline CDR1 and CDR2: SEHNR and FQNEAQ (reference sequence). The CDR3 loop reads CASSFGSHSEQYF. CDR3 DNA sequence: TGTGCCAGCAGCTTCGGATCCCACTCGGAGCAGTACTTC.

V gene TRBV5-1 combines with J gene TRBJ2-5; D remains ambiguous. Gene TRBJ2-7 matches the end of the DNA better, so the J call may be wrong. Germline assignment: CDR1 SGHRS and CDR2 YFSETQ. The CDR3 totals 13 residues. The CDR3 nucleotides read TGCGCCAGCAGCTTGGGGTTCTCCTACGAGCAGTACTTC. Translated: CASSLGFSYEQYF.

This CDR3 is CASSLSGVRTEAFF. Here the CDR3 DNA reads TGTGCCAGCAGCTTGTCGGGGGTGCGGACTGAAGCTTTCTTT. The chain links TRBV5-4 to TRBJ1-1; the D gene is possibly TRBD1 (5 bases). Germline loops: CDR1 SGHNT, CDR2 YYREEE (reference sequence). This CDR3 spans 14 amino acids. V was trimmed by 1 base and J by 5 bases, leaving 12 bases between them.

J is TRBJ2-3 and V is TRBV2; D is possibly TRBD1 (5 bases). With 6 bases removed from V and 0 bases from J, the gap between germline ends came to 13 bases. The CDR3 sequence is 15 residues long. Germline V CDR1 and CDR2: SNHLY, FYNNEI. The CDR3 DNA follows: TGTGCCAGCAGCCCCTGGACAACTAGCACAGATACGCAGTATTTT. Its protein is CASSPWTTSTDTQYF.

The V call is TRBV6-1, the J call TRBJ2-7; maybe TRBD1 (5 bases). Trimming removed 2 bases at V and 4 bases at J, with 15 bases between. Germline values: CDR1 MNHNS, CDR2 SASEGT. The CDR3 consists of 15 residues. The CDR3 region is CASSEPGFVPYEQYF. CDR3 coding DNA: TGTGCCAGCAGTGAACCAGGGTTCGTCCCGTACGAGCAGTACTTC.